The following is a T cell receptor (beta chain) sequence with its context. The method was immunoSEQ multiplex PCR; TCRdb's version includes in-frame clones alone and lacks a portion of them. The table lists about 73,000 clones, roughly 93% of them singletons. This entry belongs to a study of technical replicates of blood from a handful of donors. The V gene end was trimmed by 3 bases and the J gene end by 2 bases; junction bases not matched to a gene: 8. Germline V gives CDR1 SGHNT, CDR2 YYREEE (reference sequence). The CDR3 spans 16 residues. This sequence joins TRBV5-4 and TRBJ2-5, with 9 bases identical to TRBD1. The sample was T cells isolated from PBMCs. The sequence was collected from a human donor in good health. This CDR3 reads CASSWPGQGPQETQYF. In DNA, the CDR3 is TGTGCCAGCAGCTGGCCGGGACAGGGTCCTCAAGAGACCCAGTACTTC.